The source of this T cell receptor (beta chain) is a study of cytomegalovirus exposure and HLA in healthy donors. Findings of the study overall: Reportedly, cytomegalovirus status was diagnosed with high sensitivity and specificity. Later on, a genetic analysis was performed. It linked a missense variant in DCLRE1C with V- and J-gene trimming of TCR beta. It was shown in a later analysis that HLA-associated TCR beta chains were more clonally expanded than other, equally common chains. The study flagged approximately 180 TCR beta chains as cytomegalovirus-associated.

Amplification used 60 Vbeta primers and 13 Jbeta primers. The method was immunoSEQ multiplex PCR; TCRdb's version includes in-frame clones alone and lacks a portion of them. The table has approximately 150,000 clones, about 74% seen once. Concerning this clone itself: Antigen unknown.

Sequenced sample: PBMCs. The source is a male donor in good health and CMV-seronegative.

This CDR3 reads CASSSSHGPTYEQYF. The DNA of the CDR3 is TGTGCCAGCAGCTCCTCCCATGGGCCAACCTACGAGCAGTACTTC. The chain couples TRBV11-2 to TRBJ2-7, with D unresolved. Trimming shortened V by 4 bases and J by 2 bases, and 15 bases separated the two germline ends. Germline-derived CDR1 and CDR2 are SGHAT and FQNNGV. The CDR3 consists of 15 residues.